Shown below are 15 T cell receptor beta chains from a single sample sequenced in a study of CD8+CD57+ T cells in acquired aplastic anemia. Selection for sequencing was limited to patients who had shown CD8+CD57+ cell expansion by flow cytometry. The use of genomic DNA as template underpinned the TCR beta VDJ and CDR3 profiling. TCRdb used MiXCR to reprocess the reads, holding one entry per CDR3 protein. The table includes around 290,000 distinct CDR3 sequences, about 50% detected once. The sample was sorted CD4+, CD8+, or CD8+CD57+ T cells (not recorded which) from PBMCs. The source is a human donor with aplastic anemia.

Only one count was recorded for this clonotype. The rearrangement uses TRBV5-1 and TRBJ2-7; D ambiguous. Between the trimmed V and J ends, which lost 4 bases and 5 bases, there was a span of 10 bases. CDR3 length: 12 residues. Germline V lookup: CDR1 SGHRS, CDR2 YFSETQ. The CDR3 bases are TGCGCCAGCAGCGGTCCCACAGACGAGCAGTACTTC. Amino acids: CASSGPTDEQYF. Full variable domain (rest looked up from reference TRBV5-1 and TRBJ2-7): KAGVTQTPRYLIKTRGQQVTLSCSPISGHRSVSWYQQTPGQGLQFLFEYFSETQRNKGNFPGRFSGRQFSNSRSEMNVSTLELGDSALYLCASSGPTDEQYFGPGTRLTVT.

This clonotype was recorded many times. The chain combines TRBV29-1 with TRBJ1-1; D is uncertain. Trimming removed 6 bases from V and 1 base from J, with 3 bases in between. CDR1 and CDR2 (germline): SQVTM, ANQGSEA. The CDR3 has 10 amino acids. The DNA for the CDR3 is TGCAGCGTCGCGAACACTGAAGCTTTCTTT. This codes for CSVANTEAFF.

This clonotype showed up just once. The missing conserved phenylalanine or tryptophan at the end of this CDR3 makes a read error likely. CDR3 DNA: TGTGCCAGTAGCTCCGGGACTAGCAGCTACAATGAGCAGTTCCTC. This encodes CASSSGTSSYNEQFL. The chain combines TRBV19 with TRBJ2-1; TRBD2 matches 9 bases. Unmatched junction bases numbered 6, after V lost 6 bases and J lost 3 bases. Germline V gene data show CDR1 as LNHDA and CDR2 as SQIVND (reference sequence). CDR3 length equals 15 residues.

Concerning this clonotype itself: One end of the junction fails to match germline, which may point to a read error. This sequence joins TRBV13 and TRBJ2-1, with 16 nucleotides matching TRBD2. Germline values: CDR1 PRHDT, CDR2 FYEKMQ (reference sequence). This CDR3 contains 19 residues. The CDR3: CASSLGTSGRAGSYNEQFF. CDR3 in DNA: TGTGCCAGCAGCCTAGGGACTAGCGGGAGGGCCGGGAGCTACAATGAGCAGTTCTTC.

This clonotype was seen only a few times. The gene calls are TRBV7-9 and TRBJ2-1; 7 bases match TRBD1. The CDR3 totals 15 residues. Germline CDR1 SEHNR, CDR2 FQNEAQ (reference sequence). V trimming: 5 bases; J trimming: 1 base; junction bases outside the gene matches: 5. The CDR3 DNA reads as TGTGCCAGCAGCGCGCCGGGACAGTCCTACAATGAGCAGTTCTTC. This encodes CASSAPGQSYNEQFF.

This clonotype was found many times. The rearrangement links TRBV6-1 to TRBJ2-7; 10 positions agree with TRBD1. V dropped 6 bases and J dropped 4; count of bases not matched to a gene: 9. This CDR3 comprises 15 residues. CDR1 and CDR2 from the germline V gene are MNHNS and SASEGT. The CDR3 nucleotides read TGTGCCAGCAGATACACACCGGACAGGGGGTACGAGCAGTACTTC. It translates to CASRYTPDRGYEQYF.

The chain is built from TRBV2 and TRBJ2-1; TRBD2 matches at 8 bases. Germline trimming cut 4 bases from V and 8 bases from J; bases unmatched to any gene: 13. Germline lookup yields CDR1 SNHLY and CDR2 FYNNEI. The CDR3 is 16 amino acids. The CDR3 region is CASSVRSGASSDEQFF. DNA for the CDR3: TGTGCCAGCAGTGTCCGTAGCGGGGCCTCCTCAGATGAGCAGTTCTTC.

This clonotype has ten or more counts. The rearrangement joins TRBV5-8 to TRBJ2-7; D is perhaps TRBD1 (6 bases). With 0 bases removed from V and 5 bases from J, the gap between germline ends came to 12 bases. Per the germline V gene, CDR1 is SGHTS and CDR2 is YDEGEE. CDR3 length: 14 amino acids. The CDR3 nucleotides are TGTGCCAGCAGCTTGGGATCAGGGGTCCACGAGCAGTACTTC. It codes for CASSLGSGVHEQYF.

This chain uses TRBV7-2 with TRBJ2-7; D is unresolved. The CDR3 runs 14 residues. Trimming removed 2 bases from V and 0 bases from J, with 8 bases in between. In germline, CDR1 is SGHTA, CDR2 FQGNSA. CDR3 coding DNA: TGTGCCAGCAGCTTAAGGCAGGCCTCCTACGAGCAGTACTTC. It is translated as CASSLRQASYEQYF.

This clonotype came up many times. The rearrangement joins TRBV7-9 to TRBJ1-4; D gene ambiguous. This CDR3 region has 14 residues. Germline V lookup: CDR1 SEHNR, CDR2 FQNEAQ (reference sequence). V lost 5 bases to trimming and J lost 6 bases, with 13 bases between them. CDR3 sequence reads: CASSPGRGDEKLFF. The CDR3, as DNA: TGTGCCAGCAGCCCAGGACGTGGGGATGAAAAACTGTTTTTT.

The chain employs TRBV20-1 and TRBJ2-5; no clear D. The CDR3 is 12 amino acids. The germline gives CDR1 DFQATT, CDR2 SNEGSKA (reference sequence). Trimming pared 0 bases from V and 5 bases from J, leaving 7 bases between. The CDR3 reads CSARDPGETQYF. CDR3 bases: TGCAGTGCTAGAGACCCCGGCGAGACCCAGTACTTC.

The chain couples TRBV14 to TRBJ2-7; no definite D call. The V and J ends lost 0 bases and 0 bases respectively, with 9 bases between them. Germline CDR1 SGHDN, CDR2 FVKESK. The CDR3 has 15 residues. Written as DNA, the CDR3 is TGTGCCAGCAGCCAAGAAGGCGCGAGCTCCTACGAGCAGTACTTC. This sequence encodes CASSQEGASSYEQYF. Full variable domain (outside the CDR3, taken from reference TRBV14 and TRBJ2-7): EAGVTQFPSHSVIEKGQTVTLRCDPISGHDNLYWYRRVMGKEIKFLLHFVKESKQDESGMPNNRFLAERTGGTYSTLKVQPAELEDSGVYFCASSQEGASSYEQYFGPGTRLTVT.

The chain links TRBV20-1 to TRBJ2-7; the D is unclear. The CDR3 has 13 residues. V shed 6 bases and J shed 3 bases, with 15 bases lying between them. Germline CDR1 reads DFQATT; CDR2 reads SNEGSKA (reference sequence). The CDR3 sequence is CSARSGQIYEQYF. The CDR3 DNA reads as TGCAGTGCCCGGAGTGGGCAGATCTACGAGCAGTACTTC.

This clonotype was seen just once. The chain joins TRBV20-1 to TRBJ2-7; perhaps TRBD1 as D (7 bases). Germline CDR1 DFQATT, CDR2 SNEGSKA (reference sequence). Trimming took off 6 bases at V and 2 bases at J, with 23 bases between the two ends. The CDR3 extends over 16 amino acids. As DNA, the CDR3 is TGCAGTGCCGGGGGCAGGGGGTCAATTAGGGCCTACGAGCAGTACTTC. Protein: CSAGGRGSIRAYEQYF.

In this sample, this clonotype turned up once. The chain joins TRBV10-1 to TRBJ1-5; D gene unclear. The germline V gene encodes CDR1 WNHNN and CDR2 SYGVQD (reference sequence). The CDR3 contains 13 residues. Deletions cut 1 base from V and 5 bases from J, with 6 bases between. DNA of the CDR3: TGCGCCAGCAGTGAGTTGGGCGATCAGCCCCAGCATTTT. Its translation: CASSELGDQPQHF.